This T cell receptor (beta chain) is drawn from a study of blood T cell repertoires in COVID-19. Study background: Whether acute or convalescent, the COVID-19 samples came from the United States, Italy and Spain. In each case, the material was cDNA or gDNA derived from T cells, B-cell-depleted T cells, or PBMCs.

Germline lookup yields CDR1 MNHEY and CDR2 SVGAGI. Deletions cut 0 bases from V and 2 bases from J, with 12 bases between. This CDR3 is built from 16 residues. Per the authors' pipeline: Reference gene primer amplification yielded estimated nucleated cell counts. Measured with immunoSEQ multiplex PCR; TCRdb has only the in-frame clones, and not every one. V and J calls and clone size come straight from that table; D and trimming were deduced from the DNA. This table has around 200,000 clones, 75% to 90% appearing once. The specimen sequenced was peripheral blood. The origin of this receptor is a human donor in a cohort sampled during active COVID-19. The chain links TRBV6-5 to TRBJ2-3, with D uncertain. The DNA of the CDR3 is TGTGCCAGCAGTTACTCGATGCGGATTAACACAGATACGCAGTATTTT. It specifies CASSYSMRINTDTQYF.